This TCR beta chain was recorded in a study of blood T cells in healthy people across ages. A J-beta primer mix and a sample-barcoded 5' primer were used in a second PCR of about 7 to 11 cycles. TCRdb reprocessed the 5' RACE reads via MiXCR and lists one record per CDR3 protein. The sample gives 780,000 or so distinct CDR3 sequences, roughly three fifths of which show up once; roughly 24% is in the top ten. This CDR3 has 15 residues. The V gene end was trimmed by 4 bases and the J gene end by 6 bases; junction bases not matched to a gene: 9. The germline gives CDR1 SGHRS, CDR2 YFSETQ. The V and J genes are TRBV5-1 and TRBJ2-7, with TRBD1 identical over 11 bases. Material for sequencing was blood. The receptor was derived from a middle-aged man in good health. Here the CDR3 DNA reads TGCGCCAGCAGCATCGGACAGGGGGCATCCGGCGAGCAGTACTTC. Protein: CASSIGQGASGEQYF.